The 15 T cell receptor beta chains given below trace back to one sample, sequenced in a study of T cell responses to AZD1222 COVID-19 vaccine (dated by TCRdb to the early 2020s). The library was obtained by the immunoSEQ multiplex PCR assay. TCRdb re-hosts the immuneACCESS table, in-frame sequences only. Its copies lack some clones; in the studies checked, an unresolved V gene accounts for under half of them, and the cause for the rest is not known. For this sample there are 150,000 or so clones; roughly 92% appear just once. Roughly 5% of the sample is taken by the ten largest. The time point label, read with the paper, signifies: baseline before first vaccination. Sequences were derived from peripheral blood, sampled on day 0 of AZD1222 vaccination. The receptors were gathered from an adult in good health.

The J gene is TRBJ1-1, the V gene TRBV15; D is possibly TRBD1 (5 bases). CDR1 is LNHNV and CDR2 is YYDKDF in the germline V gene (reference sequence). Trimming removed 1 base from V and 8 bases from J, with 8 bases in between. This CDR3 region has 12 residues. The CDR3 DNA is TGTGCCACCAGCAGAGTTGAGGGGGAAGCTTTCTTT. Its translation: CATSRVEGEAFF.

CDR3 protein: CASSLFQNVGELFF. The CDR3 coding sequence is TGTGCCAGCAGCCTGTTCCAGAATGTCGGGGAGCTGTTTTTT. The rearrangement links TRBV7-9 to TRBJ2-2, with unresolved D. Trimming took 5 bases from V and 7 from J, leaving 14 bases between them. The CDR3 consists of 14 residues. Germline V gene sequence: CDR1 SEHNR, CDR2 FQNEAQ (reference sequence).

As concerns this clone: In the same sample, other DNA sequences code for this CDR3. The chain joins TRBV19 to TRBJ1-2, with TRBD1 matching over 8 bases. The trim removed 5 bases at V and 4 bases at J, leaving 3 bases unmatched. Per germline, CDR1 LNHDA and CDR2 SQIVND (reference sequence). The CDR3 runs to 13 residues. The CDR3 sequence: CASSPTGGYGYTF. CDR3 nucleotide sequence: TGTGCCAGTAGTCCCACAGGGGGCTATGGCTACACCTTC.

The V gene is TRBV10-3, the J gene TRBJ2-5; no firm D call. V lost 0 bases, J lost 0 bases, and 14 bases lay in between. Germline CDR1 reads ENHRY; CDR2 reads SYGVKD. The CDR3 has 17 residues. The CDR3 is CAISESQNSVNQETQYF. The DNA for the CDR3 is TGTGCCATCAGTGAGTCCCAAAACAGTGTCAACCAAGAGACCCAGTACTTC.

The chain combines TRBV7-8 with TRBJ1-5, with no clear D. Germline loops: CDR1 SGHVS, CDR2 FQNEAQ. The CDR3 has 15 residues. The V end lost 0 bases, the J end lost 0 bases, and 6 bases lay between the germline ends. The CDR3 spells CASSLASYSNQPQHF. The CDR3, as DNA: TGTGCCAGCAGCTTAGCCTCCTATAGCAATCAGCCCCAGCATTTT.

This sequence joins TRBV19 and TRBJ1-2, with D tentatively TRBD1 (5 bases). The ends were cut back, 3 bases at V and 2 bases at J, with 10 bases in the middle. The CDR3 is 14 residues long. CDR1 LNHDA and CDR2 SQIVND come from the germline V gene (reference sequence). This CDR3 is CASSITGDNYGYTF. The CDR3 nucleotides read TGTGCCAGTAGTATCACAGGCGACAACTATGGCTACACCTTC.

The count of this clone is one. CDR3 in amino acids: CASSFGGNYGYTF. The DNA for the CDR3 is TGTGCCAGCAGTTTCGGGGGGAACTATGGCTACACCTTC. The rearrangement links TRBV28 to TRBJ1-2; TRBD1 might be the D (5 bases). The V end was cut by 3 bases, the J end by 2 bases, with 7 bases between. Germline CDR1 reads MDHEN; CDR2 reads SYDVKM. The CDR3 runs to 13 residues.

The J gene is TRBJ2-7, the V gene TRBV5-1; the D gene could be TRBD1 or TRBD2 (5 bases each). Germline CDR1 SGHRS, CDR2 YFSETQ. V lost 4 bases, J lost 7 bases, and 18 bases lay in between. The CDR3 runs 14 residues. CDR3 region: CASSLGDPWGEQYF. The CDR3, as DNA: TGCGCCAGCAGCCTGGGGGACCCCTGGGGAGAGCAGTACTTC.

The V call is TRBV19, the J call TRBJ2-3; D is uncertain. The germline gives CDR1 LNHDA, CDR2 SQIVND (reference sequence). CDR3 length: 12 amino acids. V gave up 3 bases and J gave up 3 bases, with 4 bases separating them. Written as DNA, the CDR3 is TGTGCCAGTAGTATCGGAACAGATACGCAGTATTTT. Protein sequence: CASSIGTDTQYF.

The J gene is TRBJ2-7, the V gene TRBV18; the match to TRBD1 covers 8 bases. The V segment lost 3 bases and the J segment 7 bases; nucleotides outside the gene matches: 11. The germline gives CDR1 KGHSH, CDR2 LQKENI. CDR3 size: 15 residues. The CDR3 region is CASSPPGQASREQYF. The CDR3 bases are TGTGCCAGCTCACCGCCGGGACAGGCTTCTCGAGAGCAGTACTTC.

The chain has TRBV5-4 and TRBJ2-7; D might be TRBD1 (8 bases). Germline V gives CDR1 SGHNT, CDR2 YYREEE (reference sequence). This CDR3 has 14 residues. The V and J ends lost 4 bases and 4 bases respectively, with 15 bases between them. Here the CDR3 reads CASSGRGQEYEQYF. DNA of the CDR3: TGTGCCAGCAGCGGGAGGGGACAGGAGTACGAGCAGTACTTC.

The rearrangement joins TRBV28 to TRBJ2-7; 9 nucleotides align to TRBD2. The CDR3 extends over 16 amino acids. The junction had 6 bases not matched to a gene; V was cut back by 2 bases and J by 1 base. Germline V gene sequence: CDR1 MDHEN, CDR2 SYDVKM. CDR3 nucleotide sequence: TGTGCCAGCAGTTTAATTTCTAGCGGGATTTCCTACGAGCAGTACTTC. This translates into CASSLISSGISYEQYF.

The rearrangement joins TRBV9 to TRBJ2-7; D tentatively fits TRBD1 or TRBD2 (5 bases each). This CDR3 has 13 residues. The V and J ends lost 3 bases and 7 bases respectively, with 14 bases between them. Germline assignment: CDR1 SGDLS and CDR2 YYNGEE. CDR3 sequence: CASSGRSGREQYF. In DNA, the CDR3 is TGTGCCAGCAGCGGGCGATCGGGGCGGGAGCAGTACTTC.

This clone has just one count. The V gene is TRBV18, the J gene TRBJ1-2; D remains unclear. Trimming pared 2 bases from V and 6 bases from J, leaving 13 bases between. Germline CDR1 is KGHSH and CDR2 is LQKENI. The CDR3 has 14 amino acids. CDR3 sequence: CASSPYAIPDGYTF. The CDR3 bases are TGTGCCAGCTCACCATACGCAATCCCGGATGGCTACACCTTC.

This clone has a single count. The CDR3 DNA follows: TGTGCCAGCAGCCTGGGAGGTTTTCAGATGAACACTGAAGCTTTCTTT. It specifies CASSLGGFQMNTEAFF. V gene TRBV5-4 combines with J gene TRBJ1-1; D unclear. Germline CDR1 and CDR2: SGHNT and YYREEE (reference sequence). The CDR3 extends over 16 amino acids. The V gene lost 4 bases and the J gene lost 0 bases, with 16 bases spanning the gap.